Each of the 10 T cell receptor beta chains below was sequenced from the same sample in a study of shared clonotypes between healthy human individuals (dated by TCRdb to about 2020). Library method: the immunoSEQ multiplex PCR assay. This is the immuneACCESS table as TCRdb keeps it, with only in-frame sequences that have V and J called. A part of the clones is gone; compared with another copy, unresolved V genes explain less than half, and the rest is unexplained. Recorded for this sample are roughly 2.5 million clones; roughly nine tenths of them occurred a single time. 0.13% to 0.15% of the sample is taken by the ten largest. The sample was naive CD4+ T cells sorted from blood. Interpreted using the paper, the cell subset or site label stands for: CD45RA+ positively selected. The receptors shown here come from a man younger than 35 in good health.

V gene TRBV5-1 combines with J gene TRBJ2-5; possibly TRBD1 for D (5 bases). This CDR3 has 15 amino acids. CDR1 SGHRS and CDR2 YFSETQ come from the germline V gene. V gave up 1 base and J gave up 0 bases, with 10 bases separating them. The CDR3 DNA is TGCGCCAGCAGCTTGAATACAGGAAACCAAGAGACCCAGTACTTC. This translates into CASSLNTGNQETQYF.

The genes are TRBV29-1 and TRBJ1-2; TRBD1 matches 12 bases. After removal of 2 bases from V and 7 bases from J, the junction contained 5 bases not matched to a gene. CDR1 SQVTM and CDR2 ANQGSEA come from the germline V gene. The CDR3 extends over 14 amino acids. DNA for the CDR3: TGCAGCGTTGAATATGGGACAGGGGGCGTTGGCTACACCTTC. Translation gives CSVEYGTGGVGYTF.

The chain has TRBV9 and TRBJ2-1, with 7 nucleotides matching TRBD2. V dropped 3 bases and J dropped 4; count of bases not matched to a gene: 7. The CDR3 is 15 residues long. Germline V gene sequence: CDR1 SGDLS, CDR2 YYNGEE. The CDR3 region is CASSALGGGYNEQFF. The CDR3 DNA reads TGTGCCAGCAGCGCCCTGGGGGGAGGGTACAATGAGCAGTTCTTC.

This clone was observed a few times. The gene calls are TRBV19 and TRBJ1-4; D possibly corresponds to TRBD1 (6 bases). Trimming took off 5 bases at V and 6 bases at J, with 13 bases between the two ends. This CDR3 is built from 14 residues. In germline, CDR1 is LNHDA, CDR2 SQIVND (reference sequence). The CDR3 DNA reads TGTGCCAGTAGTCCGCGGGGGGGCGATGAAAAACTGTTTTTT. Its protein product is CASSPRGGDEKLFF.

About this clone itself: The sample holds other DNA sequences that translate to the same CDR3. The chain is built from TRBV28 and TRBJ1-5; D not resolved. Germline lookup yields CDR1 MDHEN and CDR2 SYDVKM. V was shortened by 2 bases and J by 7 bases, with 12 bases between the two germline ends. The CDR3 totals 14 residues. CDR3 sequence (DNA): TGTGCCAGCAGTTTAAAGGGAAGGTGGCAGCCCCAGCATTTT. It is translated as CASSLKGRWQPQHF.

This clone was observed a single time. V usage is TRBV19 and J usage is TRBJ2-5, with TRBD1 matching over 8 bases. The CDR3 totals 12 residues. The germline gives CDR1 LNHDA, CDR2 SQIVND (reference sequence). With V trimmed by 9 bases and J by 7 bases, 7 bases remained unmatched. The CDR3, as DNA: TGTGCCAGCAGGGGGCTTTCAGGGACCCAGTACTTC. It codes for CASRGLSGTQYF.

To note about this clone: Other DNA sequences within the sample encode an identical CDR3. V is TRBV5-1 and J is TRBJ1-5; unclear D gene. Trimming cost V 0 bases and J 3 bases, with 7 bases left between them. This CDR3 contains 14 residues. Germline loops: CDR1 SGHRS, CDR2 YFSETQ. CDR3 nucleotide sequence: TGCGCCAGCAGCTTGGAAGGGCCCAATCAGCCCCAGCATTTT. Its protein product is CASSLEGPNQPQHF.

V gene TRBV5-1 combines with J gene TRBJ2-2; no clear D gene. The CDR3 totals 15 residues. Trimming left V 0 bases short and J 3 bases short, with 9 bases between. Germline V gene data show CDR1 as SGHRS and CDR2 as YFSETQ. CDR3 nucleotides: TGCGCCAGCAGCTTGGCCGCTGGACACACCGGGGAGCTGTTTTTT. Residues: CASSLAAGHTGELFF.

As concerns this clone: This CDR3 is also generated by other DNA sequences in the sample. The V call is TRBV5-8, the J call TRBJ2-3, with D unclear. V was pared by 4 bases and J by 3 bases, with 3 bases between. The CDR3 runs 11 residues. The germline CDR1 and CDR2 sequences are SGHTS and YDEGEE. The CDR3 sequence is CASSSTDTQYF. The CDR3 DNA sequence: TGTGCCAGCAGCAGTACAGATACGCAGTATTTT. Looking up the rest from reference TRBV5-8 and TRBJ2-3 gives the full variable domain: EAGVTQSPTHLIKTRGQQATLRCSPISGHTSVYWYQQALGLGLQFLLWYDEGEERNRGNFPPRFSGRQFPNYSSELNVNALELEDSALYLCASSSTDTQYFGPGTRLTVL.

The chain employs TRBV7-9 and TRBJ2-7; possible D gene TRBD2, 6 bases. V was cut by 1 base and J by 4 bases, with 8 bases left in between. Germline CDR1 and CDR2: SEHNR and FQNEAQ (reference sequence). The CDR3 is 13 residues long. The CDR3 loop reads CASSLVAGYEQYF. As DNA, the CDR3 is TGTGCCAGCAGCTTAGTTGCGGGGTACGAGCAGTACTTC.